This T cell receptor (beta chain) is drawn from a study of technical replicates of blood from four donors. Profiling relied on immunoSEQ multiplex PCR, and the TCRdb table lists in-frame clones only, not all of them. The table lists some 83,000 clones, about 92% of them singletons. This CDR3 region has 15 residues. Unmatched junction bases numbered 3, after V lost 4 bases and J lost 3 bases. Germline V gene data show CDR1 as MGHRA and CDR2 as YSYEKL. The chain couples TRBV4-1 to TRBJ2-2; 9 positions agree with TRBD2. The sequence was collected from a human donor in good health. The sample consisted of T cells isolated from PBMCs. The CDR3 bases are TGCGCCAGCAGCCGGACTAGCGACCACACCGGGGAGCTGTTTTTT. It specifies CASSRTSDHTGELFF.